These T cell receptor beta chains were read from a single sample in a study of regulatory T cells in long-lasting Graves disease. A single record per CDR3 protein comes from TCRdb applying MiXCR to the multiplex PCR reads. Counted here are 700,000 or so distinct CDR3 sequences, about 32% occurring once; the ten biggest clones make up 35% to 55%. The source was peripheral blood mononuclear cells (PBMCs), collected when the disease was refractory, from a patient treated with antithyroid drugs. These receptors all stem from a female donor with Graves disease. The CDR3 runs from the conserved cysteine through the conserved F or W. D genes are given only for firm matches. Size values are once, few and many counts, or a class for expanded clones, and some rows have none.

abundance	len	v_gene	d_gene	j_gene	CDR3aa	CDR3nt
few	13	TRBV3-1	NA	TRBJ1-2	CASSQDLIASYTF	TGTGCCAGCAGCCAAGATCTAATAGCCTCCTACACCTTC
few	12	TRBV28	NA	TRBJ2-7	CASSISVGEQYF	TGTGCCAGCAGTATATCGGTTGGGGAGCAGTACTTC
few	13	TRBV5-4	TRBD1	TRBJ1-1	CASSWTGSTEAFF	TGTGCCAGCAGCTGGACAGGGAGCACTGAAGCTTTCTTT
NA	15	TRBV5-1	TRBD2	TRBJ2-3	CASSTGTSGRSTQYF	TGCGCCAGCAGCACCGGGACTAGCGGAAGGAGTACGCAGTATTTT
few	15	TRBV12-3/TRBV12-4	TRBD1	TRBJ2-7	CASSTDRGGSYEQYF	TGTGCCAGCAGTACAGACAGGGGTGGTTCCTACGAGCAGTACTTC
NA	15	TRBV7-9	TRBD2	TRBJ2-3	CASARASGSTDTQYF	TGTGCCAGCGCACGGGCTAGCGGGAGCACAGATACGCAGTATTTT
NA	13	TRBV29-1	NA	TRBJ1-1	CSARAQASTEAFF	TGCAGCGCCAGGGCCCAGGCGAGCACTGAAGCTTTCTTT
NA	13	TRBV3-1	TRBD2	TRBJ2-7	CASSPGLAVQQYF	TGTGCCAGCAGCCCCGGACTAGCGGTCCAACAGTACTTC
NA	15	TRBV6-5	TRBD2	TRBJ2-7	CASSYEAGGTYEQYF	TGTGCCAGCAGTTACGAAGCGGGAGGGACCTACGAGCAGTACTTC
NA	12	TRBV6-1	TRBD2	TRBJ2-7	CARGLASYEQYF	TGTGCCAGGGGACTAGCGTCCTACGAGCAGTACTTC
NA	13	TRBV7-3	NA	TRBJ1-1	CASSSSRNTEAFF	TGTGCCAGCAGCTCATCTAGGAACACTGAAGCTTTCTTT
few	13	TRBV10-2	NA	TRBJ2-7	CASSVRGSYEQYF	TGCGCCAGCAGTGTTCGCGGCAGCTACGAGCAGTACTTC
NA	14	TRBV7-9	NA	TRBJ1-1	CASSLGKLDTEAFF	TGTGCCAGCAGCTTAGGGAAGTTAGACACTGAAGCTTTCTTT
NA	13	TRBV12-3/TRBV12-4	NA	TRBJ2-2	CASSLWQTGELFF	TGTGCCAGCAGTTTGTGGCAGACCGGGGAGCTGTTTTTT
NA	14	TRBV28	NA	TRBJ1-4	CASSLWGQREKLFF	TGTGCCAGCAGTTTATGGGGACAAAGGGAAAAACTGTTTTTT
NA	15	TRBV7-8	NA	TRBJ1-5	CASSLDGQVGQPQHF	TGTGCCAGCAGCTTGGACGGGCAAGTTGGACAGCCCCAGCATTTT
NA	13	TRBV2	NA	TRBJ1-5	CASRRRVNQPQHF	TGTGCCAGCAGGCGAAGAGTGAACCAGCCCCAGCATTTT
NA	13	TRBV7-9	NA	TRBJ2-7	CASSRGSINEQYF	TGTGCCAGCAGCCGGGGGTCGATCAACGAGCAGTACTTC
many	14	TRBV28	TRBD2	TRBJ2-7	CASTPGTSGLEQYF	TGTGCCAGCACCCCCGGGACTAGCGGGCTCGAGCAGTACTTC
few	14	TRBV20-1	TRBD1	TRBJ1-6	CSAPLGQGYSPLHF	TGCAGTGCTCCTCTCGGACAGGGATATTCACCCCTCCACTTT
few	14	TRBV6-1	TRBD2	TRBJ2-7	CASTPLAGMYEQYF	TGTGCCAGCACCCCACTAGCGGGTATGTACGAGCAGTACTTC
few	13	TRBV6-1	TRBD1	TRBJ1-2	CASRADREYGYTF	TGTGCCAGCAGGGCCGACAGGGAGTATGGCTACACCTTC
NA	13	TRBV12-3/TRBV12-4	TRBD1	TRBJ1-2	CASRTGGGYGFTF	TGTGCCAGCAGGACAGGGGGAGGGTATGGCTTCACCTTC
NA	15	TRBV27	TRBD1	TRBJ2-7	CASSITGTGANEQYF	TGTGCCAGCAGTATTACCGGGACAGGGGCCAACGAGCAGTACTTC
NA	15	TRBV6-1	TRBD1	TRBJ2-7	CASSEFYRDSYEQYF	TGTGCCAGCAGTGAATTTTACAGGGACAGCTACGAGCAGTACTTC
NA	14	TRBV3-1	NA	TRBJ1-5	CASSQGNSNQPQHF	TGTGCCAGCAGCCAAGGCAATAGCAATCAGCCCCAGCATTTT
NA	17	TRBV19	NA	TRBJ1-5	CASSTDGVLRPNQPQHF	TGTGCCAGTAGTACGGACGGAGTATTGAGGCCAAATCAGCCCCAGCATTTT
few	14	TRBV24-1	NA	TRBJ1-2	CATSDGGPGEGYTF	TGTGCCACCAGTGATGGGGGCCCGGGGGAAGGCTACACCTTC
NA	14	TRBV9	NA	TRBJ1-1	CASSPHGGNTEAFF	TGTGCCAGCAGCCCCCATGGGGGAAACACTGAAGCTTTCTTT
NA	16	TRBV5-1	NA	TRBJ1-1	CASSLVSQGGYTEAFF	TGCGCCAGCAGCTTGGTGAGCCAGGGCGGGTATACTGAAGCTTTCTTT
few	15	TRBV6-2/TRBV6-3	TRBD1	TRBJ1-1	CASSNPDRRDTEAFF	TGTGCCAGCAGTAACCCGGACAGGAGGGACACTGAAGCTTTCTTT
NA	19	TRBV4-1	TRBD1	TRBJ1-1	CASSQDPLGTGILGTEAFF	TGCGCCAGCAGCCAAGATCCCCTGGGGACAGGGATTCTCGGCACTGAAGCTTTCTTT
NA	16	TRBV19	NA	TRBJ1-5	CASSISRDTSRWPQHF	TGTGCCAGTAGTATATCCCGGGACACGAGCAGGTGGCCCCAGCATTTT
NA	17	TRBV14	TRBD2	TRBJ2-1	CASSQDWLAGGAHEQFF	TGTGCCAGCAGCCAAGATTGGCTAGCGGGAGGGGCCCATGAGCAGTTCTTC
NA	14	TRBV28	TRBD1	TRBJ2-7	CASRLDRVGHEQYF	TGTGCCAGCAGACTGGACAGGGTTGGACACGAGCAGTACTTC
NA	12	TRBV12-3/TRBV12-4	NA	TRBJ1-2	CASSPDRSGYTF	TGTGCCAGCAGCCCTGACAGAAGTGGCTACACCTTC
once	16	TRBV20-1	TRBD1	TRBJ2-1	CSARDADRGWYNEQFF	TGCAGTGCTAGAGATGCGGACAGGGGGTGGTACAATGAGCAGTTCTTC
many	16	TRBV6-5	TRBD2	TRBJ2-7	CASSYLAGLASYEQYF	TGTGCCAGCAGTTACTTGGCGGGACTAGCTTCGTACGAGCAGTACTTC
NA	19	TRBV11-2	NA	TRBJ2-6	CASSLLTGRRGSGANVLTF	TGTGCCAGCAGCTTACTGACGGGGAGACGGGGCTCTGGGGCCAACGTCCTGACTTTC
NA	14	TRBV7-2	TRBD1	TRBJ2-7	CASSLGGTAYEQYF	TGTGCCAGCAGCTTAGGGGGGACAGCCTACGAGCAGTACTTC
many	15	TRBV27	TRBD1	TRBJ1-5	CASSLTGGGSQPQHF	TGTGCCAGCAGCCTCACAGGGGGCGGAAGTCAGCCCCAGCATTTT
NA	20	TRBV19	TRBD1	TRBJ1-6	CASSTLYLGQGRPNNSPLHF	TGTGCCAGTAGTACTCTTTACTTGGGACAGGGAAGGCCGAATAATTCACCCCTCCACTTT
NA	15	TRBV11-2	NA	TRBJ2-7	CANSPGTVVSHEQYF	TGTGCCAACAGCCCTGGGACGGTGGTTAGCCACGAGCAGTACTTC
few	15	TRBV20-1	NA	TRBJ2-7	CSARDPKDSSYEQYF	TGCAGTGCTAGAGATCCGAAGGACAGCTCCTACGAGCAGTACTTC
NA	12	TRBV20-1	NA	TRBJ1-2	CSARSSDYGYTF	TGCAGTGCTAGAAGTTCAGACTATGGCTACACCTTC
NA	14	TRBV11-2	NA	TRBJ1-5	CASSLSQENQPQHF	TGTGCCAGCAGCTTGTCACAGGAGAATCAGCCCCAGCATTTT
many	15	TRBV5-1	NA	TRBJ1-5	CASSLEAGGNQPQHF	TGTGCCAGCAGCTTAGAGGCGGGTGGCAATCAGCCCCAGCATTTT
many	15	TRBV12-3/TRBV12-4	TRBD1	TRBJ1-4	CASSWVWTGNEKLFF	TGTGCCAGCAGTTGGGTCTGGACAGGGAATGAAAAACTGTTTTTT
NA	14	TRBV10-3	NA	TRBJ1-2	CAISREIRGYGYTF	TGTGCCATCAGCAGAGAGATCCGGGGCTATGGCTACACCTTC